Sample share makes the clone carrying this T cell receptor (beta chain) medium-sized. 500 ng RNA was reverse transcribed with alpha and beta constant-region primers. Alpha and beta chain libraries were made separately by chain-specific third strand synthesis with multiplexing indices. TCRdb fed the 5' RACE reads into MiXCR, producing one record per CDR3 protein. The sample has around 7,500 distinct CDR3 sequences; approximately 8.4% are singletons. The source of the sample is a study of HIV-infected patients and healthy controls. The CDR3 runs 13 residues. V was shortened by 5 bases and J by 4 bases, with 11 bases between the two germline ends. Germline CDR1 is MDHEN and CDR2 is SYDVKM. No cell fractionation was done, so the repertoire covers all unsorted peripheral blood T cells.

The chain has TRBV28 and TRBJ2-5; D gene uncertain. The sample consisted of blood, taken before antiretroviral therapy. This TCR was sampled from an adult with HIV infection. The CDR3 protein is CASSKRSRETQYF. CDR3 sequence (DNA): TGTGCCAGCAGTAAACGGAGCAGAGAGACCCAGTACTTC.